The next 6 T cell receptor beta chains were all read from a single sample in a study of T-cell memory formation after mild COVID-19. TCRdb processed the 5' RACE reads anew with MiXCR; each CDR3 protein has one entry. The table records around 370,000 distinct CDR3 sequences, over 20% of them present only once. The specimen sequenced was PBMCs or a T cell subset sorted from them (not recorded which). The source is an adult woman who had mild COVID-19 (a few samples of this study predate the infection). Cell type and time point are not known.

This clonotype turned up a few times. This sequence joins TRBV25-1 and TRBJ2-7, with D tentatively TRBD2 (6 bases). This CDR3 is built from 13 residues. Trimming pared 4 bases from V and 3 bases from J, leaving 10 bases between. The germline gives CDR1 MGHDK, CDR2 SYGVNS. The CDR3 loop is CASSGGLIYEQYF. In nucleotides, the CDR3 is TGTGCCAGCAGTGGGGGACTGATCTACGAGCAGTACTTC.

This sequence joins TRBV20-1 and TRBJ2-7; 8 positions match TRBD1. The germline CDR1 and CDR2 sequences are DFQATT and SNEGSKA (reference sequence). The CDR3 has 15 residues. Unmatched junction bases numbered 4, after V lost 0 bases and J lost 0 bases. The CDR3 loop is CSARDRDRSSYEQYF. CDR3 coding DNA: TGCAGTGCTAGAGACCGGGACAGGAGCTCCTACGAGCAGTACTTC.

This chain uses TRBV18 with TRBJ2-1; 8 nucleotides agree with TRBD2. Germline CDR1 is KGHSH and CDR2 is LQKENI. V was clipped by 6 bases and J by 7 bases; unmatched bases: 14. This CDR3 region has 16 residues. The CDR3 DNA follows: TGTGCCAGCTCCCCCCAAGGACTAGCTTTGAGGAATGAGCAGTTCTTC. The encoded protein is CASSPQGLALRNEQFF. Supplemented by reference TRBV18 and TRBJ2-1, the full variable domain reads NAGVMQNPRHLVRRRGQEARLRCSPMKGHSHVYWYRQLPEEGLKFMVYLQKENIIDESGMPKERFSAEFPKEGPSILRIQQVVRGDSAAYFCASSPQGLALRNEQFFGPGTRLTVL.

The V call is TRBV4-2, the J call TRBJ2-1; 8 bases are shared with TRBD2. With 4 bases clipped from V and 8 bases from J, the junction kept 13 bases outside the gene matches. CDR1 and CDR2 (germline): LGHNA, YNFKEQ. CDR3 length: 16 residues. Here the CDR3 reads CASSPGAGGAPHEQFF. CDR3 nucleotides: TGTGCCAGCAGCCCCGGGGCGGGAGGTGCCCCCCATGAGCAGTTCTTC.

This sequence joins TRBV12-3 or TRBV12-4 and TRBJ2-1; TRBD2 agrees at 14 bases. V lost 11 bases to trimming and J lost 6 bases; unmatched junction nucleotides: 3. This CDR3 has 13 residues. The CDR3 bases are TGTGCCCAGGGACTAGCGGGAGTCAATGAGCAGTTCTTC. It encodes CAQGLAGVNEQFF.

This chain links TRBV4-1 with TRBJ2-1; D possibly corresponds to TRBD2 (6 bases). V lost 4 bases to trimming and J lost 8 bases, with 18 bases between them. The CDR3 is 15 amino acids. Germline V CDR1 and CDR2: MGHRA, YSYEKL. CDR3 sequence: CASSPGVAEGYEQFF. The CDR3, as DNA: TGCGCCAGCAGCCCCGGAGTAGCGGAGGGATATGAGCAGTTCTTC.